This T cell receptor beta chain was sequenced during a study of CXCR3-negative and CXCR3-positive naive CD8 T cells. Study-wide results and limits: CXCR3-positive naive cells had TRB CDR3s that were more hydrophobic than CXCR3-negative naive cells had.

Turning to this clonotype: The antigen is unknown.

Via 5' RACE with UMI labels, TRB cDNA libraries were prepared. TCRdb reprocessed the 5' RACE reads and keeps a single row for each CDR3 protein, giving no DNA. The sample holds about 150,000 distinct CDR3 sequences. Germline assignment: CDR1 LGHNA and CDR2 YNFKEQ. The CDR3 sequence is 15 residues long. The sequenced sample consisted of naive CXCR3+ CD8+ T cells from blood. Stated subset: CD45RO-CCR7+CD27+CD95- naive CD8+ T cells expressing CXCR3 (TNR3+). This clonotype was obtained from a human donor in good health. Some clones in this sample may be carry-over from other donors' samples. The rearrangement joins TRBV4-2 to TRBJ1-3; the D call from TCRdb, TRBD1, cannot be confirmed without DNA. CDR3 in amino acids: CASSQALDSGNTIYF.